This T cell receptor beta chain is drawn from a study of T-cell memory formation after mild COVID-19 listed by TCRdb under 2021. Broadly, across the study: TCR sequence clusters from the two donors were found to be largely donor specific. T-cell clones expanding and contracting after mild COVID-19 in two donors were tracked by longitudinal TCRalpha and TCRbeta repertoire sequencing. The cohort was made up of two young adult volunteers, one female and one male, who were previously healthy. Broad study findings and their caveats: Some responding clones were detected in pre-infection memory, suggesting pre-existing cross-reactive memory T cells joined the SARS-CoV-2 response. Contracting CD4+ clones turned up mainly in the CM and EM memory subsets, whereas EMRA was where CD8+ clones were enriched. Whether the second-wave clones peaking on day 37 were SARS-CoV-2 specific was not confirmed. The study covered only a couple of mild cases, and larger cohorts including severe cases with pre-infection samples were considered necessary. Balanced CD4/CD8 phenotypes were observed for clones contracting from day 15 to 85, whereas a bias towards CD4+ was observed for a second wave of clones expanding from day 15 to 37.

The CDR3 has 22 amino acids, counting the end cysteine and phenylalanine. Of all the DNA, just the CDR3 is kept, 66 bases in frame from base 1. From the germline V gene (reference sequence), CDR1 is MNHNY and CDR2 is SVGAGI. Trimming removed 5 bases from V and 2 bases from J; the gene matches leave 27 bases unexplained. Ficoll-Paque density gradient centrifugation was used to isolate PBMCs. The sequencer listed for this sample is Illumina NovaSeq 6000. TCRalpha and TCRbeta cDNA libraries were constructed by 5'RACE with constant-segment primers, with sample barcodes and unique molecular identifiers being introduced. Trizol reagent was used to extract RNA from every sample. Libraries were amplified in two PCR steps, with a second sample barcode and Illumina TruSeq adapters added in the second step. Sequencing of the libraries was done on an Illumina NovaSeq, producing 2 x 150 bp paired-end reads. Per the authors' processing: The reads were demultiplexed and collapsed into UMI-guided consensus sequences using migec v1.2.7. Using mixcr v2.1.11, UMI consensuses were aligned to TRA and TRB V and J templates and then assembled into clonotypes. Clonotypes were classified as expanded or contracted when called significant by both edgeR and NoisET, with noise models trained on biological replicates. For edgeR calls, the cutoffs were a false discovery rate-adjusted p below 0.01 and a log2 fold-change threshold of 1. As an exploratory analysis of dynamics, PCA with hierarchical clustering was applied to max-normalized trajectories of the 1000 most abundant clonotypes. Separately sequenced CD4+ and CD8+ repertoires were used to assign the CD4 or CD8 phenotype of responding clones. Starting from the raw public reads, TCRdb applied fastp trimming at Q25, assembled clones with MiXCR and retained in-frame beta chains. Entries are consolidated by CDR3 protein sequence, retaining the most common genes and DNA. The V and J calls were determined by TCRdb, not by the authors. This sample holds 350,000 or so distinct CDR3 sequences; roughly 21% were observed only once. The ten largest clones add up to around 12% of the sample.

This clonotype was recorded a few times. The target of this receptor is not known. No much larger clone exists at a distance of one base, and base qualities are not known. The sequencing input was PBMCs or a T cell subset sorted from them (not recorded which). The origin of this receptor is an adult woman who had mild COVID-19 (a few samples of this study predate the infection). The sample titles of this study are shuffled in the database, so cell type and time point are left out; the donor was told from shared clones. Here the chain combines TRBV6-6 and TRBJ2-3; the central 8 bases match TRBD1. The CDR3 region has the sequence CASSDLGPRQLRGQWNTDTQYF. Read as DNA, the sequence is TGTGCCAGCAGTGACCTGGGACCGAGACAACTCAGGGGGCAATGGAACACAGATACGCAGTATTTT.